This T cell receptor (beta chain) appears in the sequencing data of a study of Graves' ophthalmopathy and Graves' hyperthyroidism. Germline lookup yields CDR1 GTSNPN and CDR2 SVGIG (reference sequence). The V end lost 6 bases, the J end lost 3 bases, and 9 bases lay between the germline ends. This CDR3 is 11 amino acids long. This clonotype was seen repeatedly, ten times or more. The authors amplified TCR beta CDR3 regions from RNA transcripts. The authors performed first-round RT-PCR with HTBI primers and then a second-round multiplex PCR. TCRdb used MiXCR to reprocess the multiplex PCR reads, holding one entry per CDR3 protein. Of a few hundred thousand distinct CDR3 sequences listed, about 22% are singletons.

The TCR was taken from a woman between 45 and 60 years old with Graves' ophthalmopathy. The V and J genes are TRBV30 and TRBJ2-7, with no clear D. The sample comprised peripheral blood. The CDR3 loop reads CACRYSYEQYF. The CDR3 nucleotides are TGTGCCTGCAGGTATAGCTACGAGCAGTACTTC.